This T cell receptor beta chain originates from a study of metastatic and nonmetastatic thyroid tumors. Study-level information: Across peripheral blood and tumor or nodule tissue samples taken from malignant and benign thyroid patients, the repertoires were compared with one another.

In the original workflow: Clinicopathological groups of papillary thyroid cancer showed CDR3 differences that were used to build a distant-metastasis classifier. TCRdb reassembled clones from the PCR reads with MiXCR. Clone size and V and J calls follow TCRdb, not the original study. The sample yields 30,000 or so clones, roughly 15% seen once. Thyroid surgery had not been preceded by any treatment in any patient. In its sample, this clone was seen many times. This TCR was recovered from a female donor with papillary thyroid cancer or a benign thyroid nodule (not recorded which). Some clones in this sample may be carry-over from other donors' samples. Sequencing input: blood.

CDR3 sequence reads: CSASRWGAANVLTF. The DNA for the CDR3 is TGCAGTGCTAGTAGGTGGGGGGCAGCCAACGTCCTGACTTTC. The rearrangement uses TRBV20-1 and TRBJ2-6; D may be TRBD1 or TRBD2 (6 bases each). The V and J ends lost 3 bases and 7 bases respectively, with 13 bases between them. Germline CDR1 reads DFQATT; CDR2 reads SNEGSKA (reference sequence). This CDR3 spans 14 amino acids.